The sequence of this T cell receptor (beta chain) was determined in a study of blood T cell repertoires in COVID-19. About the research overall: The study drew acute and convalescent COVID-19 samples from the United States, Italy and Spain. The analysed material was cDNA or gDNA that came from T cells, B-cell-depleted T cells, or PBMCs.

From germline, CDR1 is MNHEY and CDR2 SVGAGI. The CDR3 runs 14 residues. V was trimmed by 6 bases and J by 5 bases, leaving 14 bases between them. As processed by the authors: Nucleated cell counts were estimated from reference gene primer amplification. The method was immunoSEQ multiplex PCR; TCRdb's version includes in-frame clones alone and lacks a portion of them. The DNA gave D and trimming, while V, J and clone size come from that table. In the table there are some 220,000 clones, 65% to 85% of which are singletons. The sequence was obtained from a human donor in a cohort sampled during active COVID-19. The J gene is TRBJ2-1, the V gene TRBV6-5; D call uncertain. Sample: peripheral blood. The CDR3 here is CASRAGELNNEQFF. The CDR3 coding sequence is TGTGCCAGCAGGGCCGGAGAACTCAACAATGAGCAGTTCTTC.